This T cell receptor (beta chain) was observed in a study of patients and donors after allogeneic stem cell transplantation. Each CDR3 protein gets one entry after TCRdb re-called the RT-PCR reads with MiXCR. Of around 160,000 distinct CDR3 sequences listed, around 30% are singletons. The germline V gene encodes CDR1 MNHNY and CDR2 SVGAGI (reference sequence). V shed 5 bases and J shed 5 bases, with 10 bases lying between them. This CDR3 region has 13 residues. This clonotype was sampled from a human donor who was either an allogeneic HSCT recipient or a stem cell or donor lymphocyte infusion donor (not recorded which). It is not recorded whose cells these are; they may come from a transplant donor. The chain is built from TRBV6-6 and TRBJ2-1; tentatively, D is TRBD1 (6 bases). The sample was blood, either unsorted or a sorted T cell fraction (not recorded which). CDR3 region: CASSRGGHNEQFF. The CDR3 DNA follows: TGTGCCAGCAGTAGAGGGGGACACAATGAGCAGTTCTTC.